This T cell receptor beta chain was sequenced during a study of blood T cell repertoires in COVID-19. Across the whole study: The study drew acute and convalescent COVID-19 samples from the United States, Italy and Spain. Sources were T cells, B-cell-depleted T cells, or PBMCs; the material itself was cDNA or gDNA.

Repertoires were generated with immunoSEQ multiplex PCR, while TCRdb's copy carries only in-frame clones and drops some. This sample has some 76,000 clones, with roughly nine tenths found just once. The V end was cut by 2 bases, the J end by 0 bases, with 11 bases between. The CDR3 sequence is 17 residues long. In germline, CDR1 is PRHDT, CDR2 FYEKMQ (reference sequence). Input material: peripheral blood. The rearrangement joins TRBV13 to TRBJ1-6; the D is unclear. The sequence was obtained from an elderly man in a cohort sampled during active COVID-19. This chain's CDR3 is CASSLKPTSSYNSPLHF. DNA for the CDR3: TGTGCCAGCAGCTTAAAGCCTACGAGCTCCTATAATTCACCCCTCCACTTT.